Given below is one T cell receptor (beta chain) in context. Its specificity is unknown. PCR employed 60 Vbeta and 13 Jbeta primers. Sequenced by immunoSEQ multiplex PCR; TCRdb stores in-frame clones only, minus some. The sample holds 90,000 to 120,000 clones; 65% to 80% are singletons and the top ten take 3.1%. The source of the sample is a study of cytomegalovirus exposure and HLA in healthy donors. V was clipped by 6 bases and J by 9 bases; unmatched bases: 7. Germline values: CDR1 WSHSY, CDR2 SAAADI. This CDR3 contains 13 residues. Overall study results and limits: More clonal expansion characterized HLA-associated TCR beta chains than equally common others in a later analysis.

The chain carries TRBV10-2 and TRBJ2-4; the match to TRBD1 covers 8 bases. Sequenced: PBMCs. The clonotype originates from a woman in her thirties or forties in good health and CMV-seronegative. The CDR3 reads CASRSTGVVIQYF. CDR3 coding DNA: TGCGCCAGCAGATCGACAGGGGTGGTCATTCAGTACTTC.